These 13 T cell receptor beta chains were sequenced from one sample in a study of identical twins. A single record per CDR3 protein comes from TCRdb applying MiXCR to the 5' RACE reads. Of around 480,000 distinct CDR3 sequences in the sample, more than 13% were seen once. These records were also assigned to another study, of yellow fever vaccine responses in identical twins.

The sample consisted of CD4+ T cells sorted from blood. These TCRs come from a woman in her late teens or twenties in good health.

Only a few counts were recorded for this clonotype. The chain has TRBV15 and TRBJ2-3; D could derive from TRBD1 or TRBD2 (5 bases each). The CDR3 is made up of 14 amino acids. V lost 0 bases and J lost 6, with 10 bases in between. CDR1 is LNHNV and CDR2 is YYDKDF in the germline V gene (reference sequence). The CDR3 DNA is TGTGCCACCAGCAGAGATCCCGGGGCCGATACGCAGTATTTT. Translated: CATSRDPGADTQYF. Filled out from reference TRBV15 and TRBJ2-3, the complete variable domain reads DAMVIQNPRYQVTQFGKPVTLSCSQTLNHNVMYWYQQKSSQAPKLLFHYYDKDFNNEADTPDNFQSRRPNTSFCFLDIRSPGLGDTAMYLCATSRDPGADTQYFGPGTRLTVL.

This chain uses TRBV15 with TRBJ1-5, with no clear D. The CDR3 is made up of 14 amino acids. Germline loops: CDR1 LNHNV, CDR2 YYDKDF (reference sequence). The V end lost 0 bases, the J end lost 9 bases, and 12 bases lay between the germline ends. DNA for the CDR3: TGTGCCACCAGCAGAGATAGGGTTTCCGTGCCCCAGCATTTT. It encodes CATSRDRVSVPQHF.

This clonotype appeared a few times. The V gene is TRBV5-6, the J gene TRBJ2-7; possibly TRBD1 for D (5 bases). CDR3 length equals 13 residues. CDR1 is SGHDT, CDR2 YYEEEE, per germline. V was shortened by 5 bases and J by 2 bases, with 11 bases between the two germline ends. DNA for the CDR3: TGTGCCAGCAGTAAACAGGTCCCCTACGAGCAGTACTTC. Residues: CASSKQVPYEQYF.

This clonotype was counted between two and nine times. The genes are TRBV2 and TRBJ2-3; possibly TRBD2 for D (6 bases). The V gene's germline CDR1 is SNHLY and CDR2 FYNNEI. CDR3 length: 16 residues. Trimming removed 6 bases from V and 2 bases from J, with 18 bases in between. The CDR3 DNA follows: TGTGCCAGCAGAGACCTCGGGGGATCCTACACAGATACGCAGTATTTT. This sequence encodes CASRDLGGSYTDTQYF.

CDR3 in DNA: TGTGCCAGCAGCCCACAGACCTACGAGCAGTACTTC. Its translation: CASSPQTYEQYF. The V gene is TRBV7-9, the J gene TRBJ2-7; D unresolved. From germline, CDR1 is SEHNR and CDR2 FQNEAQ (reference sequence). Trimming left V 5 bases short and J 2 bases short, with 7 bases between. The CDR3 length is 12 residues. Variable domain in full (rest from reference TRBV7-9 and TRBJ2-7): DTGVSQNPRHKITKRGQNVTFRCDPISEHNRLYWYRQTLGQGPEFLTYFQNEAQLEKSRLLSDRFSAERPKGSFSTLEIQRTEQGDSAMYLCASSPQTYEQYFGPGTRLTVT.

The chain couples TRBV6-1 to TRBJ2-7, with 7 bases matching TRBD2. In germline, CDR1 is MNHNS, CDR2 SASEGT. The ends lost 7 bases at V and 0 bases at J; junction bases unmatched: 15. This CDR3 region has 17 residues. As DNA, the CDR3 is TGTGCCAGCATATTAACTTTAGCGGGCTTTCACTCCTACGAGCAGTACTTC. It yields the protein CASILTLAGFHSYEQYF.

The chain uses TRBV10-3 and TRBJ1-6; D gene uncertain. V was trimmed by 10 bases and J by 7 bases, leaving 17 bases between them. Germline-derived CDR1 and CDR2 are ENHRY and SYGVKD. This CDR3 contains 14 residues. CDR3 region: CATRAPSPNSPLHF. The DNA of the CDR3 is TGTGCCACCCGGGCTCCTTCTCCCAATTCACCCCTCCACTTT.

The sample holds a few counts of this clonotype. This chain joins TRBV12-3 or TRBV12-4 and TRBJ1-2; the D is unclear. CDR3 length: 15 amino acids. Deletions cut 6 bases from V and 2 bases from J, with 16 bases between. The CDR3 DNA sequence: TGTGCCAGCAGATCTTCAGCGTTCCTGAACTATGGCTACACCTTC. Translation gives CASRSSAFLNYGYTF.

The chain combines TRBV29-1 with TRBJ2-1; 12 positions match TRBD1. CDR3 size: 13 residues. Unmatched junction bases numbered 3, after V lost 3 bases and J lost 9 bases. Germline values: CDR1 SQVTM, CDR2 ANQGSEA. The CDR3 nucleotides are TGCAGCGTTGAGGGGACAGGGGGCTTTGAGCAGTTCTTC. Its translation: CSVEGTGGFEQFF.

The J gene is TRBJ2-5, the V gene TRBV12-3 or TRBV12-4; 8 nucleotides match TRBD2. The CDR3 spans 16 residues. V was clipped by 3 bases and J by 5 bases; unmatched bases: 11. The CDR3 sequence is CASSFISAGGGETQYF. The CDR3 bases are TGTGCCAGCAGTTTTATTAGTGCGGGGGGCGGGGAGACCCAGTACTTC.

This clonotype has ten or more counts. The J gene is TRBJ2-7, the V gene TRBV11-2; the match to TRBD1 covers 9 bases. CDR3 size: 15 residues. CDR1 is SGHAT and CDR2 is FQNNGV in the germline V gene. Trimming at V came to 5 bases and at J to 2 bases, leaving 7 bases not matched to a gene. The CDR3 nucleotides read TGTGCCAGCAGCCAGAATACAGGGGGCACCTACGAGCAGTACTTC. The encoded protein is CASSQNTGGTYEQYF.

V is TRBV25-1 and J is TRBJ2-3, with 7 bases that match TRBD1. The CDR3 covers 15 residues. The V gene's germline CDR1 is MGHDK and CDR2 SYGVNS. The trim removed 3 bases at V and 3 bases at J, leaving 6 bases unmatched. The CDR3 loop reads CASSDPGQYTDTQYF. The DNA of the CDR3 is TGTGCCAGCAGTGACCCGGGACAGTATACAGATACGCAGTATTTT.

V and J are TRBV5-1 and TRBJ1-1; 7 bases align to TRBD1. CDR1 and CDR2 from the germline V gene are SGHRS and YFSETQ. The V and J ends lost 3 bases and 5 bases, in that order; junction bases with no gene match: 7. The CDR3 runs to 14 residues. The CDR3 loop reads CASSSHTGATEAFF. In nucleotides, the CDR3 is TGCGCCAGCAGCTCGCACACAGGGGCGACTGAAGCTTTCTTT. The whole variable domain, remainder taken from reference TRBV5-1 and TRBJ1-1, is KAGVTQTPRYLIKTRGQQVTLSCSPISGHRSVSWYQQTPGQGLQFLFEYFSETQRNKGNFPGRFSGRQFSNSRSEMNVSTLELGDSALYLCASSSHTGATEAFFGQGTRLTVV.